This T cell receptor (beta chain) was documented in a study of regulatory T cells in long-lasting Graves disease. The time point was: newly diagnosed GD, antithyroid drugs for less than 3 months. From RNA extracted from PBMCs, the TCR library was made. American Thyroid Association guidelines were used to diagnose Graves' disease. The authors drew 8.5 to 9.5 milliliters of peripheral blood into EDTA tubes. There are 14 residues in the CDR3. J gave up 4 bases and V 6 bases, and 8 bases lay outside the gene matches. Study-wide points: The study examined only peripheral blood, not thyroid tissue.

As to this clonotype: Its antigen is not identified.

CDR3-region Arm-PCR and iRepertoire HTBI primers produced the TCR beta libraries. TCRdb ran MiXCR on the multiplex PCR reads and lists one entry per CDR3 protein. The data hold 350,000 to 550,000 distinct CDR3 sequences, with roughly 17% observed a single time. These sequences were also reported in another study, on T cells in Graves' hyperthyroidism and ophthalmopathy.

The genes are TRBV12-3 or TRBV12-4 and TRBJ1-1; 7 bases line up with TRBD1. The source material was peripheral blood mononuclear cells (PBMCs), sampled at new diagnosis, from a patient treated with antithyroid drugs. This sequence originates from a woman younger than 35 with Graves disease. The CDR3 region is CASSPRQGPTEAFF. The CDR3 region has the DNA TGTGCCAGCAGCCCCAGACAGGGCCCCACTGAAGCTTTCTTT.